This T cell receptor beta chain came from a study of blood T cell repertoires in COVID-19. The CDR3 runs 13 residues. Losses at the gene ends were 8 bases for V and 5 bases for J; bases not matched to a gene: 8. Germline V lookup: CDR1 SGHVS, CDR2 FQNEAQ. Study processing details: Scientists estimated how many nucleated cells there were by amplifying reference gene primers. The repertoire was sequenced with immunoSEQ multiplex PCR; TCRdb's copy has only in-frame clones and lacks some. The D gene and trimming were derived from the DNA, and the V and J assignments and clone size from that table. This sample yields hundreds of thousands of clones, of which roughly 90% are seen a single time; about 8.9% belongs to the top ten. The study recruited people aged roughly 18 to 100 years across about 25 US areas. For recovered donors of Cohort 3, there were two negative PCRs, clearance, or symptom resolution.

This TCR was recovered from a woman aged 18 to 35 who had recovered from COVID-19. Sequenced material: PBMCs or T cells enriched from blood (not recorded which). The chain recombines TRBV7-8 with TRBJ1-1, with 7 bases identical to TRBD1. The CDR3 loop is CASLTGERTEAFF. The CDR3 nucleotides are TGTGCCAGCCTTACAGGGGAGCGGACTGAAGCTTTCTTT.